The present T cell receptor beta chain was sequenced within a study of control samples from healthy donors and cancer patients. The CDR3 spans 12 residues. The germline V gene encodes CDR1 MNHEY and CDR2 SVGAGI. V lost 7 bases to trimming and J lost 6 bases, with 12 bases between them. Generated by immunoSEQ multiplex PCR, the TCRdb table keeps only in-frame clones and is missing some. There are hundreds of thousands of clones in the sample; 90% occur only once, and 5.5% to 7.5% lies in the top ten. The specimen sequenced was PBMCs. J is TRBJ1-2 and V is TRBV6-5; D is undetermined. The receptor was derived from a man aged 40-49 years with head and neck cancer. CDR3: CASKVGMDGYTF. The CDR3 DNA reads TGTGCCAGCAAAGTGGGAATGGATGGCTACACCTTC.